What follows is one TCR beta chain and its context. Its antigen is unidentified. The CDR3 length is 14 residues. The V gene's germline CDR1 is LNHNV and CDR2 YYDKDF (reference sequence). V lost 0 bases to trimming and J lost 7 bases, with 12 bases between them. The source of the sample is a study of T-cell memory formation after mild COVID-19. Study details: Among the donors, TCR clusters were largely specific to each donor.

Study observations and caveats: CD4+ contracting clones were found mainly in CM and EM, and CD8+ ones in EMRA. Cross-reactive memory appears to have joined, as suggested by some responding clones showing up in pre-infection memory.

TCRdb re-analysed the 5' RACE reads in MiXCR, keeping a single row per CDR3 protein. The data contain about 470,000 distinct CDR3 sequences, around a sixth of them seen just once; the ten biggest clones take up about 12%. Sequenced material: PBMCs or a T cell subset sorted from them (not recorded which). The origin of this receptor is an adult woman who had mild COVID-19 (a few samples of this study predate the infection). Cell type and time point are not known. The chain uses TRBV15 and TRBJ1-1, with no clear D. CDR3 protein: CATSRDVATREAFF. The CDR3 bases are TGTGCCACCAGCAGAGATGTCGCCACACGTGAAGCTTTCTTT.